This record concerns one T cell receptor (beta chain) sequence. The antigen remains undetermined. This sample was taken from a study of cytomegalovirus exposure and HLA in healthy donors. Study overall: Of all 400 or so donors who were genotyped, roughly 83% belonged to the Caucasian-associated ancestry cluster. Findings and caveats of the study: When presence/absence was analysed, sequencing depth was taken to be roughly uniform across donors.

60 Vbeta and 13 Jbeta primers were used in PCR. As handled by the study authors: In a later analysis, the count reached 80 million or so unique TCR beta chains, with about 12 million shared. The method was immunoSEQ multiplex PCR; TCRdb's version includes in-frame clones alone and lacks a portion of them. V, J and clone size derive from that table, while D and trimming were established from the DNA sequence. Of 200,000 to 250,000 clones in the sample, 77% were seen once. Whereas donors were nominally healthy upon sampling, unrecorded immune exposures were probable. The CDR3 is made up of 16 amino acids. The V gene's germline CDR1 is MNHEY and CDR2 SVGAGI. The trim removed 0 bases at V and 0 bases at J, leaving 2 bases unmatched.

Sequenced material: PBMCs. The chain carries TRBV6-5 and TRBJ2-3; 8 positions match TRBD2. This TCR was recovered from an older woman in good health and CMV-seropositive. The CDR3 loop is CASSYSAGGSTDTQYF. CDR3 DNA sequence: TGTGCCAGCAGTTACTCTGCGGGGGGAAGCACAGATACGCAGTATTTT.